The 8 T cell receptor beta chains in this list originate from one sample, sequenced in a study of cytomegalovirus exposure and HLA in healthy donors. With 60 Vbeta and 13 Jbeta primers, the PCR was carried out. Produced via immunoSEQ multiplex PCR; TCRdb's table is partial and in-frame only. The sample carries roughly 120,000 clones, roughly 71% recorded once. Sequencing was performed on PBMCs. These receptors were taken from a young man in good health and CMV-seropositive.

The sample holds one count of this clone. The chain uses TRBV7-9 and TRBJ2-5, with 8 bases matching TRBD2. Looked up from germline, CDR1 is SEHNR and CDR2 is FQNEAQ (reference sequence). This CDR3 is 17 amino acids long. The junction had 14 bases not matched to a gene; V was cut back by 3 bases and J by 5 bases. CDR3 region: CASSLVIVSGGEETQYF. CDR3 coding DNA: TGTGCCAGCAGCTTGGTGATAGTATCCGGGGGGGAGGAGACCCAGTACTTC.

The rearrangement joins TRBV28 to TRBJ2-2; tentatively, D is TRBD2 (6 bases). Looked up from germline, CDR1 is MDHEN and CDR2 is SYDVKM. This CDR3 contains 17 residues. V was trimmed by 2 bases and J by 3 bases, leaving 16 bases between them. CDR3 in DNA: TGTGCCAGCAGTTTAGCTGTGGGGGGAGCGTACACCGGGGAGCTGTTTTTT. Protein product: CASSLAVGGAYTGELFF.

The CDR3, as DNA: TGTGCCAGCAGTCCCCGTTACAGGATGAATTCACCCCTCCACTTT. Translation: CASSPRYRMNSPLHF. V is TRBV28 and J is TRBJ1-6; tentative D call: TRBD1 (5 bases). There are 15 residues in the CDR3. Between the trimmed V and J ends, which lost 5 bases and 7 bases, there was a span of 15 bases. From germline, CDR1 is MDHEN and CDR2 SYDVKM.

This clone was picked up one time. The sample has other DNA sequences that encode this CDR3 too. The rearrangement uses TRBV5-6 and TRBJ2-7; TRBD1 aligns across 9 bases. The CDR3 totals 15 residues. In germline, CDR1 is SGHDT, CDR2 YYEEEE. The ends lost 5 bases at V and 1 base at J; junction bases unmatched: 7. CDR3 loop: CASSPGTGLSYEQYV. The CDR3 DNA reads as TGTGCCAGCAGTCCCGGGACAGGGTTGTCCTACGAGCAGTACGTC.

This clone occurred a few times. CDR3 residues: CASSIHPGFSGGNTIYF. CDR3 sequence (DNA): TGTGCCAGCAGTATCCATCCAGGTTTCTCTGGAGGGAACACCATATATTTT. The chain is built from TRBV28 and TRBJ1-3, with D hard to call. Germline CDR1 MDHEN, CDR2 SYDVKM. The V gene lost 5 bases and the J gene lost 7 bases, with 24 bases spanning the gap. The CDR3 loop spans 17 amino acids. Full variable domain (outside the CDR3, taken from reference TRBV28 and TRBJ1-3): DVKVTQSSRYLVKRTGEKVFLECVQDMDHENMFWYRQDPGLGLRLIYFSYDVKMKEKGDIPEGYSVSREKKERFSLILESASTNQTSMYLCASSIHPGFSGGNTIYFGEGSWLTVV.

The genes are TRBV7-6 and TRBJ2-3; no firm D call. CDR3 size: 12 residues. Germline V gives CDR1 SGHVS, CDR2 FNYEAQ. Trimming stripped 4 bases from V and 2 bases from J, with 4 bases between. In DNA, the CDR3 is TGTGCCAGCAGCTCGTTCACAGATACGCAGTATTTT. The encoded protein is CASSSFTDTQYF.

The sample holds one count of this clone. The chain has TRBV4-2 and TRBJ1-1; 8 positions match TRBD1. This CDR3 is built from 16 residues. Germline lookup yields CDR1 LGHNA and CDR2 YNFKEQ. With 0 bases clipped from V and 1 base from J, the junction kept 4 bases outside the gene matches. CDR3: CASSQDTGGRNTEAFF. The CDR3 DNA reads as TGTGCCAGCAGCCAAGATACAGGGGGGAGGAACACTGAAGCTTTCTTT.

This chain uses TRBV5-4 with TRBJ2-7; 7 bases are a match to TRBD1. The CDR3 loop spans 15 amino acids. The germline V gene encodes CDR1 SGHNT and CDR2 YYREEE (reference sequence). Unmatched junction bases numbered 13, after V lost 3 bases and J lost 7 bases. The chain's CDR3 is CASSSTPDRAREQYF. The CDR3 DNA is TGTGCCAGCAGCTCGACCCCCGACAGGGCTAGGGAGCAGTACTTC.